The 15 T cell receptor beta chains listed next were all sequenced from one sample in a study of regulatory T cells in long-lasting Graves disease. Described time point: persistent/refractory GD, antithyroid drugs over 5 years with positive TRAb. Preparation of the TCR library used RNA extracted from PBMCs. Investigators prepared the TCR beta libraries by applying iRepertoire HTBI primers and Arm-PCR of CDR3 regions. Each CDR3 protein is one row after TCRdb ran MiXCR on the multiplex PCR reads. This sample has about 460,000 distinct CDR3 sequences, with roughly 22% found just once. Material: peripheral blood mononuclear cells (PBMCs), obtained when the disease was refractory, from a patient treated with antithyroid drugs. The origin of the receptors is a female donor with Graves disease.

This clonotype turned up a few times. The V gene is TRBV9, the J gene TRBJ1-6, with 9 bases identical to TRBD1. Germline V gene data show CDR1 as SGDLS and CDR2 as YYNGEE. The CDR3 runs to 14 residues. V shed 6 bases and J 9 bases; nucleotides not matched to a gene: 7. The CDR3 DNA follows: TGTGCCAGCAAACCGGGACAGGGATCTTCACCCCTCCACTTT. Translation: CASKPGQGSSPLHF.

Note on this clonotype: With a much larger clone just one base away, this may be a read error. This sequence joins TRBV11-2 and TRBJ1-1; D not certain. Germline V gives CDR1 SGHAT, CDR2 FQNNGV. This CDR3 is 15 amino acids long. Trimming shortened V by 1 base and J by 3 bases, and 12 bases separated the two germline ends. Written as DNA, the CDR3 is TGTGCCAGCAGCTTAGGGGCGGCAAGAGACACTGAAGCTTTCTTT. Translating gives CASSLGAARDTEAFF.

The chain joins TRBV12-3 or TRBV12-4 to TRBJ1-6; maybe TRBD1 (6 bases). The CDR3 has 14 amino acids. Trimming removed 3 bases at V and 7 bases at J, with 10 bases between. The CDR3 DNA follows: TGTGCCAGCAGTTTGAACAGGGCCAATTCACCCCTCCACTTT. As protein: CASSLNRANSPLHF.

This clonotype was seen more than once but under ten times. The rearrangement links TRBV7-2 to TRBJ2-5, with 8 bases fitting TRBD2. The CDR3 has 15 amino acids. Germline trimming cut 0 bases from V and 4 bases from J; bases unmatched to any gene: 4. Germline assignment: CDR1 SGHTA and CDR2 FQGNSA. CDR3 residues: CASSLAREGRETQYF. CDR3 nucleotides: TGTGCCAGCAGCTTAGCTCGGGAGGGTAGAGAGACCCAGTACTTC.

In this sample, this clonotype turned up many times. The rearrangement joins TRBV2 to TRBJ2-7; a possible D gene is TRBD1 (6 bases). The length of the CDR3 is 14 residues. The germline V and J ends were trimmed by 3 bases and 4 bases, with 13 bases remaining between them. The V gene's germline CDR1 is SNHLY and CDR2 FYNNEI. CDR3 region: CASSEEQGNYEQYF. In DNA, the CDR3 is TGTGCCAGCAGTGAGGAACAGGGAAATTACGAGCAGTACTTC. Complete variable domain (other parts from reference TRBV2 and TRBJ2-7): EPEVTQTPSHQVTQMGQEVILRCVPISNHLYFYWYRQILGQKVEFLVSFYNNEISEKSEIFDDQFSVERPDGSNFTLKIRSTKLEDSAMYFCASSEEQGNYEQYFGPGTRLTVT.

This clonotype was counted between two and nine times. This rearrangement joins TRBV9 to TRBJ2-7; the D is unclear. Germline V gives CDR1 SGDLS, CDR2 YYNGEE. V was cut by 4 bases and J by 5 bases, with 7 bases left in between. The CDR3 has 11 residues. CDR3 sequence: CASSSGDEQYF. In DNA form, the CDR3 reads TGTGCCAGCAGCTCTGGAGACGAGCAGTACTTC.

This clonotype occurred many times. The chain has TRBV28 and TRBJ1-1, with a weak D call TRBD1 (6 bases). The CDR3 contains 11 residues. CDR1 and CDR2 (germline): MDHEN, SYDVKM. Trimming took 7 bases from V and 8 from J, leaving 11 bases between them. CDR3 sequence reads: CASTWGTEAFF. The CDR3 DNA reads as TGTGCCAGCACGTGGGGGACAGAAGCTTTCTTT.

In its sample, this clonotype was seen many times. The V and J genes are TRBV5-1 and TRBJ1-1; D not resolved. Looked up from germline, CDR1 is SGHRS and CDR2 is YFSETQ. This CDR3 has 14 amino acids. Deletions cut 0 bases from V and 3 bases from J, with 9 bases between. The CDR3 coding sequence is TGCGCCAGCAGCTTGGATGCGGCGGACACTGAAGCTTTCTTT. Translating gives CASSLDAADTEAFF.

The chain recombines TRBV11-2 with TRBJ2-1, with D perhaps matching TRBD1 (6 bases). The CDR3 spans 15 residues. Trimming took 0 bases from V and 8 from J, leaving 14 bases between them. Germline CDR1 is SGHAT and CDR2 is FQNNGV. The CDR3 reads CASSLDYQGNDEQFF. As DNA, the CDR3 is TGTGCCAGCAGCTTAGATTATCAGGGGAACGATGAGCAGTTCTTC.

As for this clonotype: A read error likely explains this, since a far larger clone differs by one base. This chain uses TRBV20-1 with TRBJ2-5, with 9 bases matching TRBD1. In germline, CDR1 is DFQATT, CDR2 SNEGSKA (reference sequence). This CDR3 comprises 14 residues. DNA for the CDR3: TGCAGTGCTAGCATCGGGACAGGGAACCACGAGCAGCACTTC. Translated: CSASIGTGNHEQHF.

This clonotype was detected ten times or more. This chain connects TRBV7-9 to TRBJ2-7; D may correspond to TRBD1 or TRBD2 (5 bases each). The CDR3 spans 14 residues. V was shortened by 2 bases and J by 5 bases, with 13 bases between the two germline ends. Germline loops: CDR1 SEHNR, CDR2 FQNEAQ (reference sequence). CDR3 sequence: CASSLRGGGDEQYF. The CDR3, as DNA: TGTGCCAGCAGCTTACGGGGCGGTGGAGACGAGCAGTACTTC. The full variable domain, its missing parts supplied by reference TRBV7-9 and TRBJ2-7, is DTGVSQNPRHKITKRGQNVTFRCDPISEHNRLYWYRQTLGQGPEFLTYFQNEAQLEKSRLLSDRFSAERPKGSFSTLEIQRTEQGDSAMYLCASSLRGGGDEQYFGPGTRLTVT.

This clonotype was observed many times. This chain links TRBV12-3 or TRBV12-4 with TRBJ2-2, with 9 bases fitting TRBD1. The CDR3 totals 15 residues. Unmatched junction bases numbered 7, after V lost 6 bases and J lost 5 bases. Written as DNA, the CDR3 is TGTGCCAGCAGGGAACGGGACAGGGATACCGGGGAGCTGTTTTTT. Protein sequence: CASRERDRDTGELFF.

Ten or more counts support this clonotype. The chain has TRBV24-1 and TRBJ2-7; the D is unclear. Germline values: CDR1 KGHDR, CDR2 SFDVKD. This CDR3 is built from 13 residues. Trimming stripped 6 bases from V and 0 bases from J, with 8 bases between. As DNA, the CDR3 is TGTGCCACCAGTCATCCGAGCTCCTACGAGCAGTACTTC. It codes for CATSHPSSYEQYF.

The chain's CDR3 is CASSALHTGELFF. The CDR3 DNA reads as TGTGCCAGCAGCGCTCTACACACCGGGGAGCTGTTTTTT. The chain employs TRBV9 and TRBJ2-2; no clear D gene. Trimming took off 3 bases at V and 3 bases at J, with 6 bases between the two ends. The CDR3 spans 13 residues. Germline V CDR1 and CDR2: SGDLS, YYNGEE. The full variable domain, completed using reference TRBV9 and TRBJ2-2, is DSGVTQTPKHLITATGQRVTLRCSPRSGDLSVYWYQQSLDQGLQFLIQYYNGEERAKGNILERFSAQQFPDLHSELNLSSLELGDSALYFCASSALHTGELFFGEGSRLTVL.

Worth noting for this clonotype: Just one base apart from a much larger clone, this may be a read error. CDR3 bases: TGTGCCAGCAGTTCCCGACGGACTAATGAAGCTTTCTTT. Translating it yields CASSSRRTNEAFF. This chain joins TRBV7-2 and TRBJ1-1; D not certain. V lost 6 bases and J lost 7, with 15 bases in between. The CDR3 has 13 amino acids. Germline CDR1 SGHTA, CDR2 FQGNSA. The variable domain in full, with the rest retrieved from reference TRBV7-2 and TRBJ1-1, is GAGVSQSPSNKVTEKGKDVELRCDPISGHTALYWYRQSLGQGLEFLIYFQGNSAPDKSGLPSDRFSAERTGGSVSTLTIQRTQQEDSAVYLCASSSRRTNEAFFGQGTRLTVV.